These T cell receptor beta chains were read from a single sample in a study of graft-versus-host responses after intestinal transplantation. Libraries were prepared by immunoSEQ multiplex PCR; TCRdb keeps only in-frame clonotypes and omits some of them. Counted here are about 15,000 clones, under 80% occurring once; the ten biggest clones make up around 10%. The sample was ileum tissue, taken just under 700 days after intestinal transplantation. The receptor set was obtained from a human patient who received an intestinal transplant, so some T cells may come from the graft donor. Each CDR3 is given without its conserved first and last residue.

TRBV9,ASSVGPSGGGSVEQF
TRBV5-1,ASSLRTGANYGYT
TRBV25-1,ASSLWDRDTYEQY
TRBV6-1,ASRPTGVDGYT
TRBV27,ASSLDSSYEQY
TRBV7-8,ASSLDRVGQPQH
TRBV6-1,ASPVLAGDTGELF
TRBV6-5,ASSSGEVTEAF
TRBV6-1,ASSEGAIQPQH
TRBV9,ASSVGEGAYYGYT
TRBV7-8,ASSPYRVAIPYEQY
TRBV4-3,ASSQDGTSGADTQY
TRBV19,ASSINQGSVYEQY
TRBV30,AWRPGTVLYEQY
TRBV19,ASSIAQVLNTEAF
TRBV10-2,ASSESWTGYGYT
TRBV4-3,ASSQDPSGVSYEQY
TRBV18,ASSPVRLNTEAF
TRBV9,ASSPRQGSSYEQY
TRBV5-1,ASSVTGGTDTQY
TRBV5-1,ASSIEGYTDTQY
TRBV6-4,ASSASGEDTEAF
TRBV4-3,ASSQVLGETQY
TRBV5-8,ASSLVAGRGLVNTEAF
TRBV6-4,ASSEGRGAPDTQY
TRBV5-1,ASSSFDRGYGYT
TRBV5-1,ASTALGRGGFTGELF